This record concerns one T cell receptor (beta chain) sequence. What it binds is not known. Related graft donors supplied nonmyeloablative bone marrow transplants, and mixed chimerism was transient. Unstimulated regulatory T cells (CD4+CD25+CD127-), CD4+CD25- non-regulatory cells, CD4 and CD8 cells were FACS-sorted from thawed PBMCs. Germline lookup yields CDR1 SGHDT and CDR2 YYEEEE. Trimming at V came to 7 bases and at J to 4 bases, leaving 14 bases not matched to a gene. CDR3 length: 16 amino acids. Profiled with immunoSEQ multiplex PCR; TCRdb holds only in-frame clones, not every one. The sample yields over 70,000 clones, about 91% seen once. The data were taken from a study of Tregs in tolerant kidney transplant recipients. Findings and limits, study-wide: Nucleotide sequences could not be compared across some patients' samples due to primer changes. In tolerant patients, donor-specific Tregs outgrew total Tregs, suggesting antigen-driven expansion. Expanding Tregs on activated donor B cells appeared to best identify donor-specific TCRbeta clones.

V and J are TRBV5-6 and TRBJ2-1, with 7 positions matching TRBD2. The receptor was derived from a human patient who received a combined kidney and bone marrow transplant. Some T cells may be transferred from the graft donor. The sequencing used CD4+ T cells from blood (PBMCs), collected 24 months after the transplant. The DNA for the CDR3 is TGTGCCAGCGGCTGGGGGTGGGGGGGGAGTTACAATGAGCAGTTCTTC. Protein product: CASGWGWGGSYNEQFF.